This TCR beta chain was obtained from a study of T cells after yellow fever vaccination. This clonotype was detected once. CDR1 and CDR2 (germline): DFQATT, SNEGSKA (reference sequence). The V gene end was trimmed by 3 bases and the J gene end by 3 bases; junction bases not matched to a gene: 8. The CDR3 sequence is 15 residues long. TCRdb fed the 5' RACE reads into MiXCR, producing one record per CDR3 protein. Of just under 600,000 distinct CDR3 sequences listed, 13% are singletons. The TCR was taken from a man aged 25-45 years who received the YFV17D yellow fever vaccine. This chain connects TRBV20-1 to TRBJ2-5; 9 nucleotides line up with TRBD2. The material was PBMCs, obtained on the day of the yellow fever booster vaccination. In DNA, the CDR3 is TGCAGTGCTAGGCCCGGGACTAGCCTTGAAGAGACCCAGTACTTC. This codes for CSARPGTSLEETQYF.